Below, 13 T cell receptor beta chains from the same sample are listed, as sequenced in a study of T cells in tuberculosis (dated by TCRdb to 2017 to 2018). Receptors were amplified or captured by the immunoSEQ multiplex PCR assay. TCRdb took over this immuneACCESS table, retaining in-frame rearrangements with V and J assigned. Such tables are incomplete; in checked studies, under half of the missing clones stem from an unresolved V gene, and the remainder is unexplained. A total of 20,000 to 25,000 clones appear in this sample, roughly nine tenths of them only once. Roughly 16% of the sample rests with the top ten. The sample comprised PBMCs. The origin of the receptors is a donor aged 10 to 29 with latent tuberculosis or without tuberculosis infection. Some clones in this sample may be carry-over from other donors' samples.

CDR3 nucleotide sequence: TGTGCCAGTAGTATGTATCGCAGGCTAAACTATGGCTACACCTTC. It codes for CASSMYRRLNYGYTF. The rearrangement links TRBV19 to TRBJ1-2; D is unclear. The CDR3 covers 15 residues. In germline, CDR1 is LNHDA, CDR2 SQIVND (reference sequence). V lost 3 bases to trimming and J lost 2 bases, with 13 bases between them.

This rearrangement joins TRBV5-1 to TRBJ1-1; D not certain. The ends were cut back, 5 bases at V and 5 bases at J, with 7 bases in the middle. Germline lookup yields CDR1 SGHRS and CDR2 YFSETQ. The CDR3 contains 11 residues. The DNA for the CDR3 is TGCGCCAGCAGGAGCGGAACTGAAGCTTTCTTT. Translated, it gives CASRSGTEAFF.

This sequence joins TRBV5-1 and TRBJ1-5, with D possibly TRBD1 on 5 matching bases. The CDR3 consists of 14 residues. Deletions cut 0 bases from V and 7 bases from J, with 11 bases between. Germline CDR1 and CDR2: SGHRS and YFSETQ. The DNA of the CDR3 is TGCGCCAGCAGCTTGGTGTCAGGGCAACAGCCCCAGCATTTT. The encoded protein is CASSLVSGQQPQHF.

Here the CDR3 DNA reads TGTGCCAGCAGTTATTGGACTAGCGGGGCCCAAGAGACCCAGTACTTC. Protein product: CASSYWTSGAQETQYF. This rearrangement joins TRBV6-5 to TRBJ2-5; 12 nucleotides match TRBD2. This CDR3 is built from 16 residues. The ends lost 3 bases at V and 1 base at J; junction bases unmatched: 3. Germline V gene lookup returns CDR1 MNHEY and CDR2 SVGAGI.

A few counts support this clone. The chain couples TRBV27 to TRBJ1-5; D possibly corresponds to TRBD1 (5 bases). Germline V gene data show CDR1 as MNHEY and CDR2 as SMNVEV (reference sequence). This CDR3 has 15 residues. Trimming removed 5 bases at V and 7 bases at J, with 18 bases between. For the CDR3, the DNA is TGTGCCAGCAGTCGAGGCACGGGGGAGGAACAGCCCCAGCATTTT. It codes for CASSRGTGEEQPQHF.

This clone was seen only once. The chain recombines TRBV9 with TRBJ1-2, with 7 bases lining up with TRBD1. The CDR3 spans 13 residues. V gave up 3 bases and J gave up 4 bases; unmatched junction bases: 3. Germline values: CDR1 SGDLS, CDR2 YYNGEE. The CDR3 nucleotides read TGTGCCAGCAGCGCACAGGGGTCCTATGGCTACACCTTC. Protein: CASSAQGSYGYTF.

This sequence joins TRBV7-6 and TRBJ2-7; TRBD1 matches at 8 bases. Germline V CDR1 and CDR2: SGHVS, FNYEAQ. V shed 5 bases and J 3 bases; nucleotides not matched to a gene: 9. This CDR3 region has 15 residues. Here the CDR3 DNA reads TGTGCCAGCAGCCCCCCAGGGACAGGATTCTACGAGCAGTACTTC. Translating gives CASSPPGTGFYEQYF.

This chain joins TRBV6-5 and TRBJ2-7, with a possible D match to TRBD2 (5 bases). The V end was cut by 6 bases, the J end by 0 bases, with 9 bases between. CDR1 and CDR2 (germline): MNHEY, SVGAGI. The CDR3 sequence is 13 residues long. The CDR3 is CASSLGSSYEQYF. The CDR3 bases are TGTGCCAGCAGCCTAGGGAGCTCCTACGAGCAGTACTTC.

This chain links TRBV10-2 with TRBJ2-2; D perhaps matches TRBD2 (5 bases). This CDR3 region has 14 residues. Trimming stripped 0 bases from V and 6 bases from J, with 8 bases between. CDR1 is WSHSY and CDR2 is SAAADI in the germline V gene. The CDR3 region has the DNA TGCGCCAGCAGTGAGTCTCGGACTGCCGGGGAGCTGTTTTTT. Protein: CASSESRTAGELFF.

CDR3 loop: CAWYTGTPRRGLGEKLFF. The CDR3 DNA is TGTGCCTGGTATACCGGGACGCCGCGCAGGGGGTTGGGGGAAAAACTGTTTTTT. The gene calls are TRBV30 and TRBJ1-4, with 7 bases aligning to TRBD1. In germline, CDR1 is GTSNPN, CDR2 SVGIG (reference sequence). CDR3 length: 18 amino acids. With V trimmed by 5 bases and J by 8 bases, 23 bases remained unmatched.

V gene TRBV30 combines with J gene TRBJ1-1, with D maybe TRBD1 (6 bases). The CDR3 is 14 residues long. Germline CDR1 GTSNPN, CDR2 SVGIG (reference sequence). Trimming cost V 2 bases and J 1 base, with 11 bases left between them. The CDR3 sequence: CAWSPGHPNTEAFF. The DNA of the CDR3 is TGTGCCTGGAGTCCGGGACACCCGAACACTGAAGCTTTCTTT.

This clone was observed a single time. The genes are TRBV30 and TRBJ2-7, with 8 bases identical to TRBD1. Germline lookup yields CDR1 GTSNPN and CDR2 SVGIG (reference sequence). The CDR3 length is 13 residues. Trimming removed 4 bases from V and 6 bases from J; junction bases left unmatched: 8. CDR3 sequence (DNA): TGTGCCTGGACCTCGGACAGGGAAAGCGAGCAGTACTTC. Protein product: CAWTSDRESEQYF.

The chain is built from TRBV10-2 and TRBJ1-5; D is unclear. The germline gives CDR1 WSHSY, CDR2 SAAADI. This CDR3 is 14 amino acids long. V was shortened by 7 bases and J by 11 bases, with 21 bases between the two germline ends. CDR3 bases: TGCGCCAGCAACAATGACGGAGGTTCTTCGACCCAGCATTTT. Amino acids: CASNNDGGSSTQHF.